Presented here are 13 T cell receptor beta chains from one specimen sequenced in a study of blood T cell repertoires in COVID-19. The protocol was immunoSEQ multiplex PCR, while the TCRdb copy is restricted to in-frame clones and leaves out a portion. Counted here are 200,000 to 300,000 clones, about four fifths occurring once; the ten biggest clones make up roughly 8%. Sequenced input: peripheral blood. Receptors were obtained from an elderly woman with COVID-19, enrolled during active disease.

V usage is TRBV5-1 and J usage is TRBJ1-4; 8 positions agree with TRBD1. The CDR3 is 15 residues long. J lost 6 bases, V lost 0 bases, and 4 bases had no gene match. The V gene's germline CDR1 is SGHRS and CDR2 YFSETQ. The CDR3 DNA reads TGCGCCAGCAGCTTGGTGGCAGGGGGCCATGAAAAACTGTTTTTT. Encoded protein: CASSLVAGGHEKLFF.

CDR3 amino acids: CASSRQGVPREAFF. The CDR3 DNA sequence: TGTGCCAGCAGTCGACAGGGGGTCCCTCGTGAAGCTTTCTTT. The V gene is TRBV28, the J gene TRBJ1-1; 9 bases agree with TRBD1. Germline-derived CDR1 and CDR2 are MDHEN and SYDVKM. CDR3 length: 14 residues. Germline trimming cut 5 bases from V and 7 bases from J; bases unmatched to any gene: 8. Using reference TRBV28 and TRBJ1-1 for the parts outside the CDR3, the full variable domain is DVKVTQSSRYLVKRTGEKVFLECVQDMDHENMFWYRQDPGLGLRLIYFSYDVKMKEKGDIPEGYSVSREKKERFSLILESASTNQTSMYLCASSRQGVPREAFFGQGTRLTVV.

DNA for the CDR3: TGTGCCAGCGGGACAGGGGGCAATGAAAAACTGTTTTTT. It codes for CASGTGGNEKLFF. The rearrangement links TRBV6-6 to TRBJ1-4; TRBD1 aligns across 12 bases. The V and J ends lost 8 bases and 5 bases, in that order; junction bases with no gene match: 0. The germline CDR1 and CDR2 sequences are MNHNY and SVGAGI (reference sequence). This CDR3 is built from 13 residues.

The chain is built from TRBV14 and TRBJ2-1; D perhaps matches TRBD2 (6 bases). CDR1 and CDR2 (germline): SGHDN, FVKESK. Trimming pared 0 bases from V and 0 bases from J, leaving 12 bases between. The CDR3 covers 17 residues. The CDR3 DNA is TGTGCCAGCAGCCAAGATAAGCGGGTAAGCTCCTACAATGAGCAGTTCTTC. This sequence encodes CASSQDKRVSSYNEQFF. Full variable domain (missing parts from reference TRBV14 and TRBJ2-1): EAGVTQFPSHSVIEKGQTVTLRCDPISGHDNLYWYRRVMGKEIKFLLHFVKESKQDESGMPNNRFLAERTGGTYSTLKVQPAELEDSGVYFCASSQDKRVSSYNEQFFGPGTRLTVL.

The chain joins TRBV5-5 to TRBJ1-2; tentative D call: TRBD1 (5 bases). CDR1 is SGHKS and CDR2 is YYEKEE in the germline V gene (reference sequence). V dropped 3 bases and J dropped 3 bases, with 9 bases sitting between them. The CDR3 length is 13 residues. The CDR3 nucleotides read TGTGCCAGCAGCTCCGACAGCTACTATGGCTACACCTTC. Protein sequence: CASSSDSYYGYTF.

V usage is TRBV5-4 and J usage is TRBJ2-2, with 9 bases identical to TRBD2. The germline V gene has CDR1 SGHNT and CDR2 YYREEE (reference sequence). The CDR3 covers 15 residues. V dropped 0 bases and J dropped 5; count of bases not matched to a gene: 2. DNA for the CDR3: TGTGCCAGCAGCTTGGGAGGACTAGCGACCGGGGAGCTGTTTTTT. Its translation: CASSLGGLATGELFF.

This rearrangement joins TRBV20-1 to TRBJ2-1; no clear D. V was cut by 5 bases and J by 9 bases, with 8 bases left in between. The V gene's germline CDR1 is DFQATT and CDR2 SNEGSKA (reference sequence). The CDR3 length is 10 residues. The CDR3 loop is CSALRGEQFF. The CDR3, as DNA: TGCAGTGCTTTACGCGGTGAGCAGTTCTTC.

The chain uses TRBV30 and TRBJ2-3; 7 bases align to TRBD2. The V and J ends lost 5 bases and 4 bases, in that order; junction bases with no gene match: 12. In germline, CDR1 is GTSNPN, CDR2 SVGIG (reference sequence). This CDR3 is built from 15 residues. The DNA for the CDR3 is TGTGCCTGGGGGAGGGGCGGGAGAGGGGCAGATACGCAGTATTTT. Its protein product is CAWGRGGRGADTQYF.

This clone has only a few counts. The CDR3 is CASNLRDRGQNTEAFF. As DNA, the CDR3 is TGTGCCAGCAACCTCCGGGACAGGGGACAAAACACTGAAGCTTTCTTT. V gene TRBV2 combines with J gene TRBJ1-1, with 10 bases that match TRBD1. CDR1 and CDR2 from the germline V gene are SNHLY and FYNNEI. The length of the CDR3 is 16 residues. Trimming cost V 7 bases and J 2 bases; bases outside gene matches: 10.

The chain recombines TRBV15 with TRBJ2-5, with TRBD1 as a possible D gene (5 bases). The germline V gene has CDR1 LNHNV and CDR2 YYDKDF (reference sequence). The CDR3 loop spans 14 amino acids. Trimming took 0 bases from V and 4 from J, leaving 9 bases between them. The chain's CDR3 is CATSRDRATETQYF. CDR3 nucleotides: TGTGCCACCAGCAGAGACAGGGCGACAGAGACCCAGTACTTC.

The CDR3: CASSLGQLLYTEAFF. The CDR3 region has the DNA TGTGCCAGCAGCTTGGGACAGCTATTATACACTGAAGCTTTCTTT. The chain links TRBV5-6 to TRBJ1-1; tentatively, D is TRBD1 (5 bases). Germline-derived CDR1 and CDR2 are SGHDT and YYEEEE. CDR3 length: 15 amino acids. The V end was cut by 0 bases, the J end by 3 bases, with 12 bases between.

This sequence joins TRBV28 and TRBJ2-7, with 7 bases lining up with TRBD2. The CDR3 spans 13 residues. CDR1 MDHEN and CDR2 SYDVKM come from the germline V gene. J lost 1 base, V lost 10 bases, and 7 bases had no gene match. The CDR3: CATMGGGSYEQYF. CDR3 DNA sequence: TGTGCCACCATGGGGGGGGGTTCCTACGAGCAGTACTTC.

This clone was counted a single time. In the same sample, other DNA sequences code for this CDR3. The rearrangement uses TRBV18 and TRBJ1-3, with 9 bases matching TRBD1. The CDR3 length is 15 residues. CDR1 and CDR2 (germline): KGHSH, LQKENI. The trim removed 2 bases at V and 2 bases at J, leaving 1 base unmatched. CDR3 sequence (DNA): TGTGCCAGCTCACCAGGGACAGGGCCTGGAAACACCATATATTTT. Protein product: CASSPGTGPGNTIYF.